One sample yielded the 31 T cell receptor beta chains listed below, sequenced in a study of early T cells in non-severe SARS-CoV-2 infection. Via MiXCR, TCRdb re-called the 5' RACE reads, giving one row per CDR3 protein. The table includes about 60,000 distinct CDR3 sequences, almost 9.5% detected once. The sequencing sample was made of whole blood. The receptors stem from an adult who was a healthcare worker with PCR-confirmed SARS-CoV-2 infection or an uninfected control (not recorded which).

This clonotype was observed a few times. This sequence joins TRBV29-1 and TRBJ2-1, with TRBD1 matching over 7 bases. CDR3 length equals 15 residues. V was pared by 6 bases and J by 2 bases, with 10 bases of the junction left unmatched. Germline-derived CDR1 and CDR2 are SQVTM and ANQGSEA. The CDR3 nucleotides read TGCAGCGTCCCCGCCACAGGGGATGCCTACAATGAGCAGTTCTTC. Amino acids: CSVPATGDAYNEQFF.

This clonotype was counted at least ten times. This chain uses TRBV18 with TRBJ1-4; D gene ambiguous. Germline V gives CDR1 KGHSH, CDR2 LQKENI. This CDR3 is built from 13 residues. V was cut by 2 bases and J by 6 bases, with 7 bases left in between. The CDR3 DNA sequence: TGTGCCAGCTCACCAATGACCGATGAAAAACTGTTTTTT. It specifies CASSPMTDEKLFF.

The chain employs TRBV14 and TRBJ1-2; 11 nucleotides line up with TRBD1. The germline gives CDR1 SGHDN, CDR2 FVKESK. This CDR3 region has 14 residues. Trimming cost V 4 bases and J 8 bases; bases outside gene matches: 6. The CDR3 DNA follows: TGTGCCAGCAGCCCCGGGACAGGGGGTTTCGGCTACACCTTC. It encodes CASSPGTGGFGYTF.

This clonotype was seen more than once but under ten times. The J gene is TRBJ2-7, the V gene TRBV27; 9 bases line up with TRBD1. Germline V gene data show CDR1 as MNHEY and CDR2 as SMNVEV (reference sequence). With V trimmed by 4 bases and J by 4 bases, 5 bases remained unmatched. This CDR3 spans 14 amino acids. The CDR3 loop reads CASSSGTGKYEQYV. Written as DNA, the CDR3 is TGTGCCAGCAGTTCCGGGACAGGGAAATACGAGCAGTACGTC.

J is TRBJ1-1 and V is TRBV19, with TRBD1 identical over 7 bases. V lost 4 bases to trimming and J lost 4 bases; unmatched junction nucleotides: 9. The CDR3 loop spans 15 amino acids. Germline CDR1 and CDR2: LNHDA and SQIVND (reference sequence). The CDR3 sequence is CASSKTGLIFTEAFF. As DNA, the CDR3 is TGTGCCAGTAGTAAGACAGGGTTAATTTTCACTGAAGCTTTCTTT.

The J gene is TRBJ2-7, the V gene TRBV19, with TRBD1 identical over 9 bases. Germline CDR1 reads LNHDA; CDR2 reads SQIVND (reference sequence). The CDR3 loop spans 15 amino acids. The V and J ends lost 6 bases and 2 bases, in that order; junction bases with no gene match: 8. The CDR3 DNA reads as TGTGCCAGTAGGGAAGCCGGGACAGGGCCCTACGAGCAGTACGTC. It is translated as CASREAGTGPYEQYV.

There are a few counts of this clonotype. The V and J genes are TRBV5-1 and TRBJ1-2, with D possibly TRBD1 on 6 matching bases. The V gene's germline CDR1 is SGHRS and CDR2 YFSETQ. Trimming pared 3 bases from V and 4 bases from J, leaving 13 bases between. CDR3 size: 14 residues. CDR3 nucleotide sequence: TGCGCCAGCAGCTCAACAGGGCTCGCCTATGGCTACACCTTC. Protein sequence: CASSSTGLAYGYTF.

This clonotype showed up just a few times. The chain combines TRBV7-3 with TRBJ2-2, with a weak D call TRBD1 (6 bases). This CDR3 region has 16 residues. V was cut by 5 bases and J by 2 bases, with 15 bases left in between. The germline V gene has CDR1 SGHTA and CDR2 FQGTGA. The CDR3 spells CASSPGTGINTGELFF. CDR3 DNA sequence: TGTGCCAGCAGCCCGGGAACAGGGATAAACACCGGGGAGCTGTTTTTT.

The DNA of the CDR3 is TGTGCCTCTGGGCAGGGAAACTACAATGAGCAGTTCTTC. This encodes CASGQGNYNEQFF. This chain joins TRBV7-9 and TRBJ2-1, with D perhaps TRBD1 (5 bases). Germline V CDR1 and CDR2: SEHNR, FQNEAQ (reference sequence). The CDR3 is 13 residues long. The V and J ends lost 11 bases and 3 bases respectively, with 14 bases between them. Full variable domain (remainder filled in from reference TRBV7-9 and TRBJ2-1): DTGVSQNPRHKITKRGQNVTFRCDPISEHNRLYWYRQTLGQGPEFLTYFQNEAQLEKSRLLSDRFSAERPKGSFSTLEIQRTEQGDSAMYLCASGQGNYNEQFFGPGTRLTVL.

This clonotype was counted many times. The CDR3 here is CASSPPGTNYGYTF. DNA of the CDR3: TGTGCCAGCTCACCACCTGGGACTAACTATGGCTACACCTTC. J is TRBJ1-2 and V is TRBV18; D ambiguous. The CDR3 runs 14 residues. The germline V gene has CDR1 KGHSH and CDR2 LQKENI. Trimming removed 0 bases at V and 0 bases at J, with 5 bases between.

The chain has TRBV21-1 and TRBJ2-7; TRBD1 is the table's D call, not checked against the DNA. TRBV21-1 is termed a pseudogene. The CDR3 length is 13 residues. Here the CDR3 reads CASTHDRFYEQYV. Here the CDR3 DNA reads TGTGCCAGCACCCATGACAGATTCTACGAGCAGTACGTC.

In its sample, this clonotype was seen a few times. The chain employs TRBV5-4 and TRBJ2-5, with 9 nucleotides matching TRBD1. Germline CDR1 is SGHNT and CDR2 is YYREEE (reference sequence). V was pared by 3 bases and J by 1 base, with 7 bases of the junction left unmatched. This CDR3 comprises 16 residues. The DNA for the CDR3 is TGTGCCAGCAGCTCGGGACAGGGTCAGCGCCAAGAGACCCAGTACTTC. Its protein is CASSSGQGQRQETQYF.

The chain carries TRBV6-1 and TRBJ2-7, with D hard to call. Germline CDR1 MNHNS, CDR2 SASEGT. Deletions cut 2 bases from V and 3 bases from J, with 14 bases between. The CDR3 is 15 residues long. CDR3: CASSEMWSGSYEQYV. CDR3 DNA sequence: TGTGCCAGCAGTGAAATGTGGTCGGGCAGCTACGAGCAGTACGTC.

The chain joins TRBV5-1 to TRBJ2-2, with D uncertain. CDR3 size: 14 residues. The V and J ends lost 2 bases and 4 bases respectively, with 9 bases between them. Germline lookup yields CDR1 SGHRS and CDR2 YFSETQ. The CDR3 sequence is CASSFSGRTGELFF. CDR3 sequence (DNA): TGCGCCAGCAGCTTCTCTGGACGCACCGGGGAGCTGTTTTTT. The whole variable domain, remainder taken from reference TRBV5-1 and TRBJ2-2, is KAGVTQTPRYLIKTRGQQVTLSCSPISGHRSVSWYQQTPGQGLQFLFEYFSETQRNKGNFPGRFSGRQFSNSRSEMNVSTLELGDSALYLCASSFSGRTGELFFGEGSRLTVL.

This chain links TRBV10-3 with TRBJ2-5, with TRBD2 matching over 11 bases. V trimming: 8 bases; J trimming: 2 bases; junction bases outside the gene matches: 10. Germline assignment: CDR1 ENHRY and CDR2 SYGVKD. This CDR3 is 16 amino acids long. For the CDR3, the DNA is TGTGCCATCGGGGCTAGCGGGGGGCCGGAGCAAGAGACCCAGTACTTC. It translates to CAIGASGGPEQETQYF.

CDR3 protein: CSATDDSSGNTIYF. As DNA, the CDR3 is TGCAGTGCTACGGACGACAGCTCTGGAAACACCATATATTTT. V is TRBV20-1 and J is TRBJ1-3; D is possibly TRBD1 (5 bases). Germline assignment: CDR1 DFQATT and CDR2 SNEGSKA (reference sequence). The ends were cut back, 4 bases at V and 0 bases at J, with 10 bases in the middle. The CDR3 is 14 amino acids.

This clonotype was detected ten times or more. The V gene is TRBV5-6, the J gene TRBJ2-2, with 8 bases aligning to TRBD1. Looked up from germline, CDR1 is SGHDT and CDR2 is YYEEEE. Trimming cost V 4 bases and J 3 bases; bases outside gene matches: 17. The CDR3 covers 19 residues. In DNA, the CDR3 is TGTGCCAGCAGCCCCCTCGCCTTCCCGGGACAGGACTACACCGGGGAGCTGTTTTTT. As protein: CASSPLAFPGQDYTGELFF.

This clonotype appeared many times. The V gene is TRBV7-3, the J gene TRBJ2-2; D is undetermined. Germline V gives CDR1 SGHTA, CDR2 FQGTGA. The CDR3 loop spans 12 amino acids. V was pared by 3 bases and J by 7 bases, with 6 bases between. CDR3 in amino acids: CASSFGGGELFF. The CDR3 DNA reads TGTGCCAGCAGCTTCGGCGGCGGGGAGCTGTTTTTT. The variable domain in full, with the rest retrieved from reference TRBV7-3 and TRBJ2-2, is GAGVSQTPSNKVTEKGKYVELRCDPISGHTALYWYRQSLGQGPEFLIYFQGTGAADDSGLPNDRFFAVRPEGSVSTLKIQRTERGDSAVYLCASSFGGGELFFGEGSRLTVL.

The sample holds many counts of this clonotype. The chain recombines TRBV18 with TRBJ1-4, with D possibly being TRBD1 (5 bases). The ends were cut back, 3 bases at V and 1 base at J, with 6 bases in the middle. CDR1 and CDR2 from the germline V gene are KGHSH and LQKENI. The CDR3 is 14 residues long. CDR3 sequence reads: CASSPGGTNEKLFF. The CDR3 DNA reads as TGTGCCAGCTCACCTGGGGGAACTAATGAAAAACTGTTTTTT. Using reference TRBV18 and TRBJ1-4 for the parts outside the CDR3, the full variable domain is NAGVMQNPRHLVRRRGQEARLRCSPMKGHSHVYWYRQLPEEGLKFMVYLQKENIIDESGMPKERFSAEFPKEGPSILRIQQVVRGDSAAYFCASSPGGTNEKLFFGSGTQLSVL.

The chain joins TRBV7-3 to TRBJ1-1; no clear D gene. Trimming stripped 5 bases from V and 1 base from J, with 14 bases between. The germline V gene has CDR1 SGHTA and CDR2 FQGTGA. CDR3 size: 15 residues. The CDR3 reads CASSPRKGGNTEAFF. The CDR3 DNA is TGTGCCAGCAGCCCCCGAAAGGGCGGGAACACTGAAGCTTTCTTT.

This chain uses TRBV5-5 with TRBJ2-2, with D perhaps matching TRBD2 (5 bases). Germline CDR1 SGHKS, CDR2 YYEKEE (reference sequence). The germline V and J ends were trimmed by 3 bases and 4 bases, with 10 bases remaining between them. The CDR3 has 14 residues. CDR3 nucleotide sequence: TGTGCCAGCAGCTCCGGACTTGCCACCGGGGAGCTGTTTTTT. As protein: CASSSGLATGELFF. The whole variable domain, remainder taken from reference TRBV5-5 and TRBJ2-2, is DAGVTQSPTHLIKTRGQQVTLRCSPISGHKSVSWYQQVLGQGPQFIFQYYEKEERGRGNFPDRFSARQFPNYSSELNVNALLLGDSALYLCASSSGLATGELFFGEGSRLTVL.

The CDR3 protein is CASSQDVAANTGELFF. Written as DNA, the CDR3 is TGTGCCAGCAGCCAAGATGTGGCAGCTAACACCGGGGAGCTGTTTTTT. The V gene is TRBV14, the J gene TRBJ2-2; D gene ambiguous. The V gene's germline CDR1 is SGHDN and CDR2 FVKESK. The V end lost 0 bases, the J end lost 2 bases, and 10 bases lay between the germline ends. This CDR3 spans 16 amino acids.

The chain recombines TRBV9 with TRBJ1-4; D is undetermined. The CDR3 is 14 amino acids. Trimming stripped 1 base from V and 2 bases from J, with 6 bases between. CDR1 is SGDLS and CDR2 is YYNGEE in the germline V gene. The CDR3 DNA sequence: TGTGCCAGCAGCGTAACCTCCACTAATGAAAAACTGTTTTTT. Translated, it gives CASSVTSTNEKLFF.

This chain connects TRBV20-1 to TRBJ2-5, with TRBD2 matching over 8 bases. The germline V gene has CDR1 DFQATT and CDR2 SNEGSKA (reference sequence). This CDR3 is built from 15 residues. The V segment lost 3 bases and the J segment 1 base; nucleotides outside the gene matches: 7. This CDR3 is CSASGGAVIQETQYF. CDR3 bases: TGCAGTGCTAGCGGGGGGGCCGTAATCCAAGAGACCCAGTACTTC.

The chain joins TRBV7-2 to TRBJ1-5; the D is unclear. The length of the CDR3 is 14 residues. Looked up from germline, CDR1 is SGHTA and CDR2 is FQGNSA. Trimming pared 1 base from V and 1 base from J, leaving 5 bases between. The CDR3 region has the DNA TGTGCCAGCAGCTTAGTGCGGAGCAATCAGCCCCAGCATTTT. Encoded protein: CASSLVRSNQPQHF.

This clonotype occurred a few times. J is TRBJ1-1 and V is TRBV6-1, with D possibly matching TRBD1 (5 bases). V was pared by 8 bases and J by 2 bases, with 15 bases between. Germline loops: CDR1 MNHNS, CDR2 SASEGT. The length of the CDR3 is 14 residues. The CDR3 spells CASGTLRANTEAFF. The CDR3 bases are TGTGCCAGCGGGACCCTCAGGGCCAACACTGAAGCTTTCTTT.

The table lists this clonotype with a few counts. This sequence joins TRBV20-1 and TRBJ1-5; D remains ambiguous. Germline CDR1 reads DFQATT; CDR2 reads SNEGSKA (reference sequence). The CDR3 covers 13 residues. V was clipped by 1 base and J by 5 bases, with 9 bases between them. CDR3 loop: CSARVGRDQPQHF. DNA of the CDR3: TGCAGTGCTAGAGTCGGGAGGGATCAGCCCCAGCATTTT.

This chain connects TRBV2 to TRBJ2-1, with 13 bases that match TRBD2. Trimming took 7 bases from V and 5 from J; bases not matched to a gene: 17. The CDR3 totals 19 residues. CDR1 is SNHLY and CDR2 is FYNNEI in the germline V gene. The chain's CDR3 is CASTRLAGGTFHKDNEQFF. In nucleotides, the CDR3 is TGTGCCAGCACCCGACTAGCGGGGGGCACTTTTCACAAAGACAATGAGCAGTTCTTC.

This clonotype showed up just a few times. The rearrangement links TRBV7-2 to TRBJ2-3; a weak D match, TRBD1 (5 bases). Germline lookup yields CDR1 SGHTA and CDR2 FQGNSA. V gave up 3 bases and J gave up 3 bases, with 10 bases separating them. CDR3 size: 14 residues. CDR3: CASSFAGITDTQYF. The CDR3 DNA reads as TGTGCCAGCAGCTTCGCAGGGATAACAGATACGCAGTATTTT.

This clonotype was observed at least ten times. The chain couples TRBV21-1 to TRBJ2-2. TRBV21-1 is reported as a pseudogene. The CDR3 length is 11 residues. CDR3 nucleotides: TGTGCCAGCACCAGGACCGGGGAGCTGTTTTTT. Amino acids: CASTRTGELFF.

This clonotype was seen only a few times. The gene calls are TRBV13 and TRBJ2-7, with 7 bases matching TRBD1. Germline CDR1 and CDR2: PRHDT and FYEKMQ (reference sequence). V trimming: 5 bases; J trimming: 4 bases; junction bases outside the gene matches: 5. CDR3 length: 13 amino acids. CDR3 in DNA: TGTGCCAGCAGCCACCGACAGGGATACGAGCAGTACGTC. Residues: CASSHRQGYEQYV.